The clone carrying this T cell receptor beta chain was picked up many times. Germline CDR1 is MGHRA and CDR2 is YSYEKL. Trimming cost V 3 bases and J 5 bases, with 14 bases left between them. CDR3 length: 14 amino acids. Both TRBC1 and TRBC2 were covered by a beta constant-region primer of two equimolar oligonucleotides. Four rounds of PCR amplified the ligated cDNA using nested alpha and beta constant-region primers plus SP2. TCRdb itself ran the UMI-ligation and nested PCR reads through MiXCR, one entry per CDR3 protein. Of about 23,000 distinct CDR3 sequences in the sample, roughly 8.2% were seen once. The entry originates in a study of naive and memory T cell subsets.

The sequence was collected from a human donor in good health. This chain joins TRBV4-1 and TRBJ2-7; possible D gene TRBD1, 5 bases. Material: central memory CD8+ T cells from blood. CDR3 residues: CASSHPQGAHEQYF. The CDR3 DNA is TGCGCCAGCAGCCACCCCCAGGGTGCCCACGAGCAGTACTTC.